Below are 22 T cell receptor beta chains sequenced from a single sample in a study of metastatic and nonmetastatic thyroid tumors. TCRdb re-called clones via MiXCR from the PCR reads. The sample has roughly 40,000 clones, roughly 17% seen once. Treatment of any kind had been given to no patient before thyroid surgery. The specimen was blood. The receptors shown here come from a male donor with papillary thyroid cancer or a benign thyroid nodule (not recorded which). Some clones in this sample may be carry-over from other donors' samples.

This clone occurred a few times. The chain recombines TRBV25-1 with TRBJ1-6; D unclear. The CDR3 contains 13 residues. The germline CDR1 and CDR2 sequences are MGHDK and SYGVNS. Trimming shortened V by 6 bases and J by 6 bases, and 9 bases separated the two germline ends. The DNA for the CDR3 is TGTGCCAGCAGGTTAGGCACTAATTCACCCCTCCACTTT. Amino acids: CASRLGTNSPLHF.

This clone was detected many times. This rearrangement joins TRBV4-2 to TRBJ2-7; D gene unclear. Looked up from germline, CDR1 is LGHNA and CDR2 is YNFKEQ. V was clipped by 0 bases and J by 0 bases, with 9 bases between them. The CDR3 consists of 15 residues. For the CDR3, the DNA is TGTGCCAGCAGCCAAGAATCGGCAGCCTCCTACGAGCAGTACTTC. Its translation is CASSQESAASYEQYF.

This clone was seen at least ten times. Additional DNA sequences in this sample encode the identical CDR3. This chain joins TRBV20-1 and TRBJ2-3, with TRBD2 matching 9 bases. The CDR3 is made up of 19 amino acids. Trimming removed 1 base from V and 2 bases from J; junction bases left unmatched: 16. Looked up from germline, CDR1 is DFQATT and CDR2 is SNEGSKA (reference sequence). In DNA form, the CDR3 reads TGCAGTGCTAGAGGCGGACCGTCGAGGCGGGAGGGGATCACAGATACGCAGTATTTT. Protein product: CSARGGPSRREGITDTQYF.

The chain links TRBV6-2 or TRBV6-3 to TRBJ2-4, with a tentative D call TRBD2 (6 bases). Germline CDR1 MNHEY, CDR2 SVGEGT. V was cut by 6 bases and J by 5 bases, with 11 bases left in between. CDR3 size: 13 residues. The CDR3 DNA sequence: TGTGCCAGCAGGGGCGGGGCGGAAAACATTCAGTACTTC. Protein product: CASRGGAENIQYF.

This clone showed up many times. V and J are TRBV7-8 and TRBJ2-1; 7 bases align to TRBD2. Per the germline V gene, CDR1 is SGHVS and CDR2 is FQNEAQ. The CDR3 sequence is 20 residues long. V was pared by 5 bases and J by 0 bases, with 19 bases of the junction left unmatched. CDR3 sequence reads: CASSPYRVPFAGASYNEQFF. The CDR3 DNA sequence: TGTGCCAGCAGCCCGTACAGAGTTCCCTTTGCGGGAGCCTCCTACAATGAGCAGTTCTTC.

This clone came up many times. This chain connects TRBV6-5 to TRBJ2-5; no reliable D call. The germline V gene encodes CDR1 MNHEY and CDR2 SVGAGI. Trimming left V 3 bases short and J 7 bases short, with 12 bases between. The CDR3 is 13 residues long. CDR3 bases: TGTGCCAGCAGTTATGGTCCAGGCGGGACCCAGTACTTC. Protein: CASSYGPGGTQYF.

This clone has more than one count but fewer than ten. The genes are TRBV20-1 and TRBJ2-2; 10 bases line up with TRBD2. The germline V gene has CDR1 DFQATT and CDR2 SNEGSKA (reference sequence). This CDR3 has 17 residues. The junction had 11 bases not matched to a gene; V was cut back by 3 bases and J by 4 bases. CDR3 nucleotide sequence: TGCAGTGCTAGGGGGACTAGCGTGGGGGCGGGCACCGGGGAGCTGTTTTTT. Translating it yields CSARGTSVGAGTGELFF.

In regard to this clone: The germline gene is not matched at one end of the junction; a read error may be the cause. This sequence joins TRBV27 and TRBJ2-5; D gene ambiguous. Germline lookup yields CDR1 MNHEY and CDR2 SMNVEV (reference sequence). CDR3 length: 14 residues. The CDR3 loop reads CASSHNNNQETQYF. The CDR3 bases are TGTGCAAGCAGCCATAATAATAACCAAGAGACCCAGTACTTC.

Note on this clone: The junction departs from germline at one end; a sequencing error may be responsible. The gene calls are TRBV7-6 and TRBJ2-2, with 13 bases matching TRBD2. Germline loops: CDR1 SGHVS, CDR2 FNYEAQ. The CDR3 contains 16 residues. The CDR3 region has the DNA TGTGCCAGCAGCGACGTACTAGCGGGAGGGCCCGGTGAGCTGTTTTTT. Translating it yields CASSDVLAGGPGELFF. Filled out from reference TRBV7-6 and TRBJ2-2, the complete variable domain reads GAGVSQSPRYKVTKRGQDVALRCDPISGHVSLYWYRQALGQGPEFLTYFNYEAQQDKSGLPNDRFSAERPEGSISTLTIQRTEQRDSAMYRCASSDVLAGGPGELFFGEGSRLTVL.

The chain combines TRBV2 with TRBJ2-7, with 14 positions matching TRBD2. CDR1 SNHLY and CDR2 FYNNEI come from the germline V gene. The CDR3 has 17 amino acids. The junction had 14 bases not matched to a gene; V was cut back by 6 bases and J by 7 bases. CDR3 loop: CASSDRQTSGRVGEQYF. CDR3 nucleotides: TGTGCCAGCAGCGACCGTCAGACTAGCGGGAGGGTTGGAGAGCAGTACTTC.

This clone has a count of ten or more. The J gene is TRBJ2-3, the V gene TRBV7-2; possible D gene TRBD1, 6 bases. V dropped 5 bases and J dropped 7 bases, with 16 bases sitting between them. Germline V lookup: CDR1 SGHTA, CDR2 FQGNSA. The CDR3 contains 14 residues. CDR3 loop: CASSPPDSSNTQYF. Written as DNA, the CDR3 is TGTGCCAGCAGCCCCCCGGACAGCTCCAATACGCAGTATTTT.

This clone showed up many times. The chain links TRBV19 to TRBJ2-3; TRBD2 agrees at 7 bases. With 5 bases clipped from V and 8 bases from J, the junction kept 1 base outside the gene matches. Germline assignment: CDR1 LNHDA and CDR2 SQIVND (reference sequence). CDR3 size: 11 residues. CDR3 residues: CASSSGGTQYF. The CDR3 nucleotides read TGTGCCAGTAGTTCGGGGGGTACGCAGTATTTT.

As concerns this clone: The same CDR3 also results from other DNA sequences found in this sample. CDR3 sequence reads: CASSPGASGGGELFF. The CDR3 DNA sequence: TGTGCCAGCAGCCCCGGGGCTAGCGGGGGCGGGGAGCTGTTTTTT. V and J are TRBV7-8 and TRBJ2-2, with 10 bases matching TRBD2. The germline CDR1 and CDR2 sequences are SGHVS and FQNEAQ. The CDR3 consists of 15 residues. Trimming took 5 bases from V and 7 from J; bases not matched to a gene: 7.

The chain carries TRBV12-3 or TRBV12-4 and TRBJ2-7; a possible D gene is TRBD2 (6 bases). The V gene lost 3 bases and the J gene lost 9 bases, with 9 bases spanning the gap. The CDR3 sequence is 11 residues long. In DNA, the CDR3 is TGTGCCAGCAGTTTGGAGGGGACGCAGTACTTC. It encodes CASSLEGTQYF.

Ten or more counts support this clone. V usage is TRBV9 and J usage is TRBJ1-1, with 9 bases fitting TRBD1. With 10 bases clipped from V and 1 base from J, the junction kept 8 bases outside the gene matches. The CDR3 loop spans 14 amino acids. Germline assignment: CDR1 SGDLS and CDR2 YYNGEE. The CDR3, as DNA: TGTGCCCCCGCCCAGGGACAGGGGAACACTGAAGCTTTCTTT. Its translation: CAPAQGQGNTEAFF.

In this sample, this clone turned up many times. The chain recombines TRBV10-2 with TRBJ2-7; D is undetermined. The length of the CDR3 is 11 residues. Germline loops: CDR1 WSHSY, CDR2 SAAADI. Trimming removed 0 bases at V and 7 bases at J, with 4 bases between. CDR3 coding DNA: TGCGCCAGCAGTGAGTCGGGAGAGCAGTACTTC. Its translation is CASSESGEQYF.

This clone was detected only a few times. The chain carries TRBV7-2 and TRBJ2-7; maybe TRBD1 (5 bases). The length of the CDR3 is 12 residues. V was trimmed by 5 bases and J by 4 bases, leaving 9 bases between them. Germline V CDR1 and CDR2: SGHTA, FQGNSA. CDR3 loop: CASSPTAYEQYF. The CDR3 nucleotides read TGTGCCAGCAGCCCGACAGCTTACGAGCAGTACTTC.

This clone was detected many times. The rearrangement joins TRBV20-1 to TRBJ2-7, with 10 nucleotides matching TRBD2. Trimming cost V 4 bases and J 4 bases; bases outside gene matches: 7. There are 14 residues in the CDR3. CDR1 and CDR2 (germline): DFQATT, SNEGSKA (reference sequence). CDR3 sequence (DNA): TGCAGTGCTACGAGCGGGAGGGCCTTGTACGAGCAGTACTTC. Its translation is CSATSGRALYEQYF.

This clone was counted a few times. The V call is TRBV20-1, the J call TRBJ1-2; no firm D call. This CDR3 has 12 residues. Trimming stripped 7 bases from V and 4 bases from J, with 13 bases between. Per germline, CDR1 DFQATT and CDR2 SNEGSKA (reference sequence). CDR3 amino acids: CSVGREGYGYTF. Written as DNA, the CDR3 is TGCAGTGTTGGACGGGAGGGCTATGGCTACACCTTC.

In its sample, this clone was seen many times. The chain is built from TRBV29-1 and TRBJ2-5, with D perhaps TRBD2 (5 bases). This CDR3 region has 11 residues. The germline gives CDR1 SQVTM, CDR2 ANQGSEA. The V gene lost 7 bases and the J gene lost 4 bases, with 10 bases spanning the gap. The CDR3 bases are TGCAGCGCGAGGGTAGGAGAGACCCAGTACTTC. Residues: CSARVGETQYF.

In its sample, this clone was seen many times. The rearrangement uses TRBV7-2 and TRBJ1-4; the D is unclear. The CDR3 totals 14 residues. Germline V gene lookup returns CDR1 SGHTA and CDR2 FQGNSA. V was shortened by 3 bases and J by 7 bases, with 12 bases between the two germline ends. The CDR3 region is CASSFSRRREKLFF. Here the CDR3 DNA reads TGTGCCAGCAGCTTTTCCAGGAGGCGTGAAAAACTGTTTTTT.

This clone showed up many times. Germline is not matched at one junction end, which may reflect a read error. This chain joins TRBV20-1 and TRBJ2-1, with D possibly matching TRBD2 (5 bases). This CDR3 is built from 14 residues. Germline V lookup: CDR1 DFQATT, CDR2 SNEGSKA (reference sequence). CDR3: CSARGAGGYSEQFF. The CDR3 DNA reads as TGCAGTGCTAGAGGCGCGGGCGGCTACAGTGAGCAGTTCTTC.